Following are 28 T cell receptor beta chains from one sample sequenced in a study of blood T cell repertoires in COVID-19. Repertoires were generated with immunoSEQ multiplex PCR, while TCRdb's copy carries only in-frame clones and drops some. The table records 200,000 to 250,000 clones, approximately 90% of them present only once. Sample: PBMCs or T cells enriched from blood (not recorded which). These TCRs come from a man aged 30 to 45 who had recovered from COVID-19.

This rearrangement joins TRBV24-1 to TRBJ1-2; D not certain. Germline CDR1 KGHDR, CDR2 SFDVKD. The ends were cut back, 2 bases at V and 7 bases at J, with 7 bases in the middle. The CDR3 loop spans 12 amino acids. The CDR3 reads CATSDSRSGYTF. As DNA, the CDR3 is TGTGCCACCAGTGATTCGCGATCTGGCTACACCTTC.

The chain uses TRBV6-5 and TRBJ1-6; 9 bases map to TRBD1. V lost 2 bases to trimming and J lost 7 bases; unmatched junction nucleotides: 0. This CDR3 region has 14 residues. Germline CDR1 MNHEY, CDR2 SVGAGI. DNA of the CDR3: TGTGCCAGCAGTTACGGACAGGGGAATTCACCCCTCCACTTT. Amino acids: CASSYGQGNSPLHF.

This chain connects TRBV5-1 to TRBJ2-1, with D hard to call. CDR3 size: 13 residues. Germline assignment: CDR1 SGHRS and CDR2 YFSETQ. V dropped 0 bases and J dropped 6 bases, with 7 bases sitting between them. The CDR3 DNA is TGCGCCAGCAGCTTGGACAGCTTCAATGAGCAGTTCTTC. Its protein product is CASSLDSFNEQFF.

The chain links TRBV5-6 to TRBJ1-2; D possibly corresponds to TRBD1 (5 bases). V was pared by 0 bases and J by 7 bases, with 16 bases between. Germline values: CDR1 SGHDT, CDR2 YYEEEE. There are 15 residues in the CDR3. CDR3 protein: CASSLAPRRGGGYTF. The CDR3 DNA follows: TGTGCCAGCAGCTTGGCCCCCCGGAGGGGCGGTGGCTACACCTTC.

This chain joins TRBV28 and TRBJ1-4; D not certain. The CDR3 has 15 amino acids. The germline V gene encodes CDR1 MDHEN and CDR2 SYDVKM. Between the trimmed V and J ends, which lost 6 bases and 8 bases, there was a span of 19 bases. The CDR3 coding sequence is TGTGCCAGCAGGCCAACCGGGTATTCGGGGGAAAAACTGTTTTTT. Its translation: CASRPTGYSGEKLFF. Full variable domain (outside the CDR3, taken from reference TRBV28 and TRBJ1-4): DVKVTQSSRYLVKRTGEKVFLECVQDMDHENMFWYRQDPGLGLRLIYFSYDVKMKEKGDIPEGYSVSREKKERFSLILESASTNQTSMYLCASRPTGYSGEKLFFGSGTQLSVL.

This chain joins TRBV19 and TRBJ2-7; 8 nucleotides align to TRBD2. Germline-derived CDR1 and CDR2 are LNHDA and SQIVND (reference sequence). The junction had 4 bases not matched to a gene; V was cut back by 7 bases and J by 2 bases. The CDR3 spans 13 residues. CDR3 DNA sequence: TGTGCCAGTATGGCGGGAGGAACCTACGAGCAGTACTTC. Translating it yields CASMAGGTYEQYF.

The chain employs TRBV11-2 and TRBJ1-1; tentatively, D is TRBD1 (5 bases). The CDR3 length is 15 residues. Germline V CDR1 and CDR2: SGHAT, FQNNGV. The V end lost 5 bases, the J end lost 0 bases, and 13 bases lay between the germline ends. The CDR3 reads CASSPGGGLNTEAFF. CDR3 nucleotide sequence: TGTGCCAGCAGCCCCGGCGGGGGGTTGAACACTGAAGCTTTCTTT.

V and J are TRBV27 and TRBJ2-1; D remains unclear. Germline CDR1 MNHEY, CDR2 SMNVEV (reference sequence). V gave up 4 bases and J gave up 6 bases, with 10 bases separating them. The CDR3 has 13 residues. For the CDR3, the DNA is TGTGCCAGCAGTTACCTGCTAGGCAATGAGCAGTTCTTC. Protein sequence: CASSYLLGNEQFF.

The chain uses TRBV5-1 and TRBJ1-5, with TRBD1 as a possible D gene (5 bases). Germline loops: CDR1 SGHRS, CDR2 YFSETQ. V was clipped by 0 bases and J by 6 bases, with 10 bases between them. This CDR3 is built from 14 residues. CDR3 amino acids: CASSLAGGAQPQHF. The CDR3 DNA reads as TGCGCCAGCAGCTTGGCCGGGGGAGCTCAGCCCCAGCATTTT. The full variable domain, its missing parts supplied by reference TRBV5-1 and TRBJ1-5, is KAGVTQTPRYLIKTRGQQVTLSCSPISGHRSVSWYQQTPGQGLQFLFEYFSETQRNKGNFPGRFSGRQFSNSRSEMNVSTLELGDSALYLCASSLAGGAQPQHFGDGTRLSIL.

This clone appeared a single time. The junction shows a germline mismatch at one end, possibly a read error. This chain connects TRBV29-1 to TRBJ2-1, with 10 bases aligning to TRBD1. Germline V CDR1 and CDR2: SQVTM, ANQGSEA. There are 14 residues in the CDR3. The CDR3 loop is CSVEGTGAHNEQFF. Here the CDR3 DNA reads TGCAGCGTCGAAGGGACAGGGGCCCACAATGAGCAGTTCTTC.

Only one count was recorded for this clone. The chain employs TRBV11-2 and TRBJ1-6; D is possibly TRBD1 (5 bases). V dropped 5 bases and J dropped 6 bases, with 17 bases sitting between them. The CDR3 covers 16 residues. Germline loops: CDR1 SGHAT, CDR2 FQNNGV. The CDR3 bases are TGTGCCAGCAGCCCCCCGGGAGTGGACATTAATTCACCCCTCCACTTT. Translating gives CASSPPGVDINSPLHF.

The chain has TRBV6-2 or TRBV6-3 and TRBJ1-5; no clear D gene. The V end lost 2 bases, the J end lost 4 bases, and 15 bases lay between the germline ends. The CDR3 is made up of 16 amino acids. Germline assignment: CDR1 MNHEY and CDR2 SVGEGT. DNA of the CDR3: TGTGCCAGCAGTTACGTTCGGGGAAGAGTGAATCAGCCCCAGCATTTT. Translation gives CASSYVRGRVNQPQHF.

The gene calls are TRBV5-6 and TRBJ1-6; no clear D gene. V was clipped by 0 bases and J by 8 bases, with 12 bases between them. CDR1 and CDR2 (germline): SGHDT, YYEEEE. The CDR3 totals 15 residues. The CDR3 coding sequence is TGTGCCAGCAGCTTGGGGACCGGAGGACATTCACCCCTCCACTTT. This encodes CASSLGTGGHSPLHF.

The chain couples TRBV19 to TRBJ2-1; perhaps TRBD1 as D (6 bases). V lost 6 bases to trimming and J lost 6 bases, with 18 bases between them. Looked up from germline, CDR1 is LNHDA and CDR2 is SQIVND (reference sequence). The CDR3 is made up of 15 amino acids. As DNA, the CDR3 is TGTGCCAGTAGCCCCAGGGGTCGAGAGGGCAATGAGCAGTTCTTC. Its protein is CASSPRGREGNEQFF.

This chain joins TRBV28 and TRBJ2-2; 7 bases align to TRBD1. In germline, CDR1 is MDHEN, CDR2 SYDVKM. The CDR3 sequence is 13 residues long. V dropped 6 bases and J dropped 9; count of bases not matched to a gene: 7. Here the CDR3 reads CASSGQDHRELFF. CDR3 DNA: TGTGCCAGCAGCGGACAGGACCACCGGGAGCTGTTTTTT. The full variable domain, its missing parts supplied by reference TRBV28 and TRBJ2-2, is DVKVTQSSRYLVKRTGEKVFLECVQDMDHENMFWYRQDPGLGLRLIYFSYDVKMKEKGDIPEGYSVSREKKERFSLILESASTNQTSMYLCASSGQDHRELFFGEGSRLTVL.

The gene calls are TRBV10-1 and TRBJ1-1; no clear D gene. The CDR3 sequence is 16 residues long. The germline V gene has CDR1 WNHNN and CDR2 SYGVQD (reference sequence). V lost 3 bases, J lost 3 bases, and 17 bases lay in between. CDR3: CASSEDPLLSYTEAFF. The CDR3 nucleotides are TGCGCCAGCAGTGAAGATCCCCTTCTATCTTACACTGAAGCTTTCTTT.

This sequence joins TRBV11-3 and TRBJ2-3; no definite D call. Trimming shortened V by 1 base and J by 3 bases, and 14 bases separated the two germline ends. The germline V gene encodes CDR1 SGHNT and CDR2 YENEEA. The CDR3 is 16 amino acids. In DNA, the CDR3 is TGTGCCAGCAGCTTAGGTACGGCAGAGCGAACAGATACGCAGTATTTT. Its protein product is CASSLGTAERTDTQYF. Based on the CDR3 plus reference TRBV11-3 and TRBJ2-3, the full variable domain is EAGVVQSPRYKIIEKKQPVAFWCNPISGHNTLYWYLQNLGQGPELLIRYENEEAVDDSQLPKDRFSAERLKGVDSTLKIQPAELGDSAVYLCASSLGTAERTDTQYFGPGTRLTVL.

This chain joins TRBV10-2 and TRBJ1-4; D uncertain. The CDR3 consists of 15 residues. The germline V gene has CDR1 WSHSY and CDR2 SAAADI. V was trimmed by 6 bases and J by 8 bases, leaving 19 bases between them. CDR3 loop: CASRSGLGEREKLFF. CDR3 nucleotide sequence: TGCGCCAGCAGATCCGGCCTCGGGGAGAGGGAAAAACTGTTTTTT.

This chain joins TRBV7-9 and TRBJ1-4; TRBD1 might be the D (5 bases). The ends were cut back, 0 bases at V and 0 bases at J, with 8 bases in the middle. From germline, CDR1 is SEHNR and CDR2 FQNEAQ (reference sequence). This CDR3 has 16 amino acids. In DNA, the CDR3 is TGTGCCAGCAGCTTAGCCGTCAGGGCAACTAATGAAAAACTGTTTTTT. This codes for CASSLAVRATNEKLFF.

In nucleotides, the CDR3 is TGTGCCAGCAGCTGGGAACTAGCGGGGGTTAGCTCCTACAATGAGCAGTTCTTC. Protein product: CASSWELAGVSSYNEQFF. The rearrangement links TRBV13 to TRBJ2-1; 11 bases fit TRBD2. CDR1 and CDR2 from the germline V gene are PRHDT and FYEKMQ (reference sequence). V trimming: 4 bases; J trimming: 0 bases; junction bases outside the gene matches: 8. CDR3 length equals 18 residues.

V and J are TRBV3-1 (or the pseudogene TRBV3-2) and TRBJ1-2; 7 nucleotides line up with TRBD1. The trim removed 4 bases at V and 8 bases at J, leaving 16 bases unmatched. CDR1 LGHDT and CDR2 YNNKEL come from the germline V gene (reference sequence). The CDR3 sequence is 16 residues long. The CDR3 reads CASSPQFPGTVGGYTF. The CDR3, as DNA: TGTGCCAGCAGCCCTCAGTTCCCCGGGACAGTGGGGGGCTACACCTTC.

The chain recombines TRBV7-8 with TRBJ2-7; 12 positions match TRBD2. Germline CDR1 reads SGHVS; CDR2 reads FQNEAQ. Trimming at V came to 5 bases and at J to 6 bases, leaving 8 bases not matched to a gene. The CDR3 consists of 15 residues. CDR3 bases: TGTGCCAGCAGCCCCCAGACTAGCGGGAGATCCGAGCAGTACTTC. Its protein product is CASSPQTSGRSEQYF.

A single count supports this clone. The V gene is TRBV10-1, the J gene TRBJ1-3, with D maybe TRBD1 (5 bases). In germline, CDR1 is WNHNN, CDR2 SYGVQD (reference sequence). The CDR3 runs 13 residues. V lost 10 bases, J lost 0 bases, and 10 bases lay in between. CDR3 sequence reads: CATRRDSGNTIYF. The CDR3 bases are TGCGCCACCCGCAGGGACTCTGGAAACACCATATATTTT.

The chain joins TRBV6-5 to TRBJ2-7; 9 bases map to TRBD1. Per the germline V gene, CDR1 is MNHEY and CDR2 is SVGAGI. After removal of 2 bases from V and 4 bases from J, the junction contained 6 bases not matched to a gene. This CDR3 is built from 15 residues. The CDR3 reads CASSYGGTGIYEQYF. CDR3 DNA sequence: TGTGCCAGCAGTTACGGCGGGACAGGGATTTACGAGCAGTACTTC.

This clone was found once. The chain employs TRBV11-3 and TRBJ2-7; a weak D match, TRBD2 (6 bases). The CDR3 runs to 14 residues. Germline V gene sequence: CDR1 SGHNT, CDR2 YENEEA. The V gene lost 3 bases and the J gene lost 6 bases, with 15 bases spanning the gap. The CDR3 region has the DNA TGTGCCAGCAGCTTCCCCACTGGGGGGAGCGAGCAGTACTTC. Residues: CASSFPTGGSEQYF.

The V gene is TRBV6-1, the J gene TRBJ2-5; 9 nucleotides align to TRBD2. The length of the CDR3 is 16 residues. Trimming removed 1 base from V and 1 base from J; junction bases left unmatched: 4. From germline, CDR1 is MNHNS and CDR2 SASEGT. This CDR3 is CASSEVSGGSQETQYF. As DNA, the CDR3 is TGTGCCAGCAGTGAAGTGAGCGGGGGGTCCCAAGAGACCCAGTACTTC.

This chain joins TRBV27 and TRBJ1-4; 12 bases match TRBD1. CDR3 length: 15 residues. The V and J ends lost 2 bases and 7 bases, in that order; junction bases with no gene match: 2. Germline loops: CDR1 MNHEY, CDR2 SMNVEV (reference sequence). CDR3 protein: CASSLGTGGGEKLFF. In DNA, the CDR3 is TGTGCCAGCAGTTTAGGGACAGGGGGCGGTGAAAAACTGTTTTTT.

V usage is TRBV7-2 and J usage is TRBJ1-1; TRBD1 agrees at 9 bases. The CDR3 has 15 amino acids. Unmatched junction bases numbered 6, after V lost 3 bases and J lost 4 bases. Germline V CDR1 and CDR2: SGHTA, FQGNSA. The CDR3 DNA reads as TGTGCCAGCAGCTTCTACAGGGGGCGAGGCACTGAAGCTTTCTTT. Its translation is CASSFYRGRGTEAFF. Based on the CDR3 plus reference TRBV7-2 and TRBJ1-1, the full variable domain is GAGVSQSPSNKVTEKGKDVELRCDPISGHTALYWYRQSLGQGLEFLIYFQGNSAPDKSGLPSDRFSAERTGGSVSTLTIQRTQQEDSAVYLCASSFYRGRGTEAFFGQGTRLTVV.